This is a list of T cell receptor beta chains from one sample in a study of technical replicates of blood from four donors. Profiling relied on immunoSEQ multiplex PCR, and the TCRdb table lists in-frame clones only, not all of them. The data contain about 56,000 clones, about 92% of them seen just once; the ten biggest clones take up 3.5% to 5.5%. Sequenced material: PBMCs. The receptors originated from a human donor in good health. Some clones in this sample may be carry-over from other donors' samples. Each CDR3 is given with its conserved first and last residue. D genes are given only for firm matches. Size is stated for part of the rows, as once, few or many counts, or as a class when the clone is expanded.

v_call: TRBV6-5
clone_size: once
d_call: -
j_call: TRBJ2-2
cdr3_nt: TGTGCCAGCAGTTACTCGTCCCAACTAAGGACCGGGGAGCTGTTTTTT
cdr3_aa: CASSYSSQLRTGELFF

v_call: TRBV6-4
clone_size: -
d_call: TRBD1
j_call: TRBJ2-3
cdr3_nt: TGTGCCAGCAGTCCAGGACAGGGGTTTGATACGCAGTATTTT
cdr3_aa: CASSPGQGFDTQYF

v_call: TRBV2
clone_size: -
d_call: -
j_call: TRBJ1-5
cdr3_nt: TGTGCCAGCTCGAAGGGGGGGTGGGACAGCAATCAGCCCCAGCATTTT
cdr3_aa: CASSKGGWDSNQPQHF

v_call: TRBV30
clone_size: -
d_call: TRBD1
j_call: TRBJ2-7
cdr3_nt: TGTGCCTGGAGTCATGGGACAGGGGGTCGTGAGCAGTACTTC
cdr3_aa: CAWSHGTGGREQYF

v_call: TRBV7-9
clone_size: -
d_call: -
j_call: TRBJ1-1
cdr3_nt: TGTGCCAGCAGCCCAGGGCCGGGTTGGAACACTGAAGCTTTCTTT
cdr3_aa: CASSPGPGWNTEAFF

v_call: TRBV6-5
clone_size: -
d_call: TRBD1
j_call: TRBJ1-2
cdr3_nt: TGTGCCAGCAGTTTGACAGGGGACTATGGCTACACCTTC
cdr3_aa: CASSLTGDYGYTF

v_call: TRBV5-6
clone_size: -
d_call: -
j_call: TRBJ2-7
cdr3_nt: TGTGCCAGCAACCTTCTTGAGTCGGACAAAGCCTACGAGCAGTACTTC
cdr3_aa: CASNLLESDKAYEQYF

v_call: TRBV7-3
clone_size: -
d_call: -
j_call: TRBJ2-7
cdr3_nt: TGTGCCAGCAGCGAACAGGGTGGCGGCTCCTACGAGCAGTACTTC
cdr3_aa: CASSEQGGGSYEQYF

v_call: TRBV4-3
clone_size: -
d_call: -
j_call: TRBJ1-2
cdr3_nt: TGCGCCAGCAGCCAAGAACTGGGCTTTGAAGGCTACACCTTC
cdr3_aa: CASSQELGFEGYTF

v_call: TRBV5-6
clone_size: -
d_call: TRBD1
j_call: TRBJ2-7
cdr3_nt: TGTGCCAGCAGCTTGGACAGGGGGCTGAACGAGCAGTACTTC
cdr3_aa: CASSLDRGLNEQYF

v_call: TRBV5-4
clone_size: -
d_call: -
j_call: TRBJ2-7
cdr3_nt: TGTGCCAGCAGCTTGCAGTACTCCTACGAGCAGTACTTC
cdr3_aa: CASSLQYSYEQYF

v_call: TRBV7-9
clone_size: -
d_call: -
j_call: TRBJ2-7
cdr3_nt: TGTGCCAGCAGTTTCAGGGCCTACGAGCAGTACTTC
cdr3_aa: CASSFRAYEQYF

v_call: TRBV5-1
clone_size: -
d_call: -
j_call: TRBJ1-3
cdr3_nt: TGCGCCAGCAGCCTAGGGACAACCGCTAACACCATATATTTT
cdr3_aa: CASSLGTTANTIYF

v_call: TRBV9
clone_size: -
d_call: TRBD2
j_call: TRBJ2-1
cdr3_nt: TGTGCCAGCAGCCCGGGGACTAGCCGTCGTCACAATGAGCAGTTCTTC
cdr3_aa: CASSPGTSRRHNEQFF

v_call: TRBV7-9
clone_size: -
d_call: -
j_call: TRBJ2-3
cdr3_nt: TGTGCCCTAAGCCCCGGTACCCTAATATTCACAGATACGCAGTATTTT
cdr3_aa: CALSPGTLIFTDTQYF

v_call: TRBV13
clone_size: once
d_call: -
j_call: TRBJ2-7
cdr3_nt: TGTGCCAGCAGCTTCTCCGCGCCTGGGCCTAACGAGCAGTACTTC
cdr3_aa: CASSFSAPGPNEQYF

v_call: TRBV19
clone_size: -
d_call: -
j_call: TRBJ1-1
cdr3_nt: TGTGCCAGTAGTACTCAGGCGCGAAACACTGAAGCTTTCTTT
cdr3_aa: CASSTQARNTEAFF

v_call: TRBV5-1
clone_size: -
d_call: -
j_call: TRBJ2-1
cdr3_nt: TGCGCCAGCAGCTTGCGCCCCGAAGCGAGCTCCTACAATGAGCAGTTCTTC
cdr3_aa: CASSLRPEASSYNEQFF

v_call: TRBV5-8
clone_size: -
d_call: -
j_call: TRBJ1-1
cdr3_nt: TGTGCCAGCAGCGTACTCATGAACACTGAAGCTTTCTTT
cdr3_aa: CASSVLMNTEAFF

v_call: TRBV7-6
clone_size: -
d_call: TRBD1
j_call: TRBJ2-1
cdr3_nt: TGTGCCAGCAGCTCGCCCCTACGGACAGGGAACAATGAGCAGTTCTTC
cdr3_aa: CASSSPLRTGNNEQFF

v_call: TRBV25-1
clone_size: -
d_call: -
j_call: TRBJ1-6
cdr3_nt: TGTGCCAGCAGTGAATGGGTGACTGAGTATTCACCCCTCCACTTT
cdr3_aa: CASSEWVTEYSPLHF

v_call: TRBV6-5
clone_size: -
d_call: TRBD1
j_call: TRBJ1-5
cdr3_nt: TGTGCCAGCAGAACGACAGGGGGCCTCAATCAGCCCCAGCATTTT
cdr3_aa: CASRTTGGLNQPQHF

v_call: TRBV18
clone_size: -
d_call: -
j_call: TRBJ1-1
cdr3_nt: TGTGCCAGCTCACGGTACCAAGGGGATGTCATGAACACTGAAGCTTTCTTT
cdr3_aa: CASSRYQGDVMNTEAFF

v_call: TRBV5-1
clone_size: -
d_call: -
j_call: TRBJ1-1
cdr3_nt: TGCGCCAGCAGCAGGACAGCTCAGAACACTGAAGCTTTCTTT
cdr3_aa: CASSRTAQNTEAFF

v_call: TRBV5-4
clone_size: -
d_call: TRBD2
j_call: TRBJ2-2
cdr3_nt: TGTGCCAGCAGCTTGGCGCAGCGGGGGGACACCGGGGAGCTGTTTTTT
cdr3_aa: CASSLAQRGDTGELFF

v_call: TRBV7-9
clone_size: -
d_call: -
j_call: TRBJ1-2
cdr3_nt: TGTGCCAGCAGTCACCCCCGTTCCCAGTGGGCCTATGGCTACACCTTC
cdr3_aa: CASSHPRSQWAYGYTF

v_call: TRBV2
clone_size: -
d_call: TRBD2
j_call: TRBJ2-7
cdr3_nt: TGTGCCAGCAAGACGCCGGGACTAGCCCCTACCTACGAGCAGTACTTC
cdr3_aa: CASKTPGLAPTYEQYF

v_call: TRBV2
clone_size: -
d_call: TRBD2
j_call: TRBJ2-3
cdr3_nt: TGTGCCAGCAGTCGGGGGACTAGCGGGGTGATCACAGATACGCAGTATTTT
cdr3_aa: CASSRGTSGVITDTQYF

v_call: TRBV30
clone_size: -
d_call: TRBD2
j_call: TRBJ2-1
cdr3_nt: TGTGCCTGGAAAGCGGGAGCCCCGGGTGAGCAGTTCTTC
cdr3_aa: CAWKAGAPGEQFF

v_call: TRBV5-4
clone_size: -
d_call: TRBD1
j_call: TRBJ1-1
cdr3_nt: TGTGCCAGCAGCTGGGGCGGAGGGACAGTAAACACTGAAGCTTTCTTT
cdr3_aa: CASSWGGGTVNTEAFF

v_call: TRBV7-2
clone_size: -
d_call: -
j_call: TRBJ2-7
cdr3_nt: TGTGCCAGCACCCCAGAAGGGGGGGCCCCCTACGAGCAGTACTTC
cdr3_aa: CASTPEGGAPYEQYF

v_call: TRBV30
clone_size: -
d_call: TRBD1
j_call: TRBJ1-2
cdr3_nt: TGTGCCCAGGACAGGGGTGTGGGTGGCTACACCTTC
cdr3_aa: CAQDRGVGGYTF

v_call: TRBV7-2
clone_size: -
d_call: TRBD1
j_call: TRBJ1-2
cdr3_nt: TGTGCCGGGGGACAGGGCCCCTATGGCTACACCTTC
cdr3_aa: CAGGQGPYGYTF

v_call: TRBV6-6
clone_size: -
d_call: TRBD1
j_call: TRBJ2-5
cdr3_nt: TGTGCCAGCAGTCTGACAGGGGTAGAGACCCAGTACTTC
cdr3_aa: CASSLTGVETQYF

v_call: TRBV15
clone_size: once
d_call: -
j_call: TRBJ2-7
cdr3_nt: TGTGCCACCAGCAGAGCAAAGGGTGGGGGCTCCGAGCAGTACTTC
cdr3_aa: CATSRAKGGGSEQYF

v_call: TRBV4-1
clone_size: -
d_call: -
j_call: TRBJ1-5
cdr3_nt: TGCGCCAGCAGCCCCCTACCGGGCGGGAGGGGGATTAATCAGCCCCAGCATTTT
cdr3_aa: CASSPLPGGRGINQPQHF

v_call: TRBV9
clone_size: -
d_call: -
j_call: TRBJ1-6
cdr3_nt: TGTGCCAGCAGCCCGGGACTCGACAATTCACCCCTCCACTTT
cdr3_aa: CASSPGLDNSPLHF

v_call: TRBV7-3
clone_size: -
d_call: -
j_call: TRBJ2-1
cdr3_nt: TGTGCCAGCAGGACGACTGGTAAATCCTACAATGAGCAGTTCTTC
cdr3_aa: CASRTTGKSYNEQFF

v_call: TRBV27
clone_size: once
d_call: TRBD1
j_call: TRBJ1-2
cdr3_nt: TGTGCCAGCAGTTTAAGGTTGACAGGGTCCCTTCCTCCCCATGGCTACACCTTC
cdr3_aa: CASSLRLTGSLPPHGYTF

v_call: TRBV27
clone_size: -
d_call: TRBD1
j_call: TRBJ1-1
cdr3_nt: TGTGCCAGCAGTTCGGGACAGGGACGAAACACTGAAGCTTTCTTT
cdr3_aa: CASSSGQGRNTEAFF

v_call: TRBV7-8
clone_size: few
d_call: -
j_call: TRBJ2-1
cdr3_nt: TGTGCCAGCAGCCCCGTTCTCCTGGCGGGATTCTACAATGAGCAGTTCTTC
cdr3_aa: CASSPVLLAGFYNEQFF

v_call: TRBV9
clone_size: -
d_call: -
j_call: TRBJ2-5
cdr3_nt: TGTGCCAGCAGCGCAAGACTAGTACGAGAGACCCAGTACTTC
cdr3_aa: CASSARLVRETQYF

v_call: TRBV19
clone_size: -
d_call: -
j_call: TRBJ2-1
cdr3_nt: TGTGCCAGTAGTATAAGGCAGGGCTATGAGCAGTTCTTC
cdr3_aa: CASSIRQGYEQFF

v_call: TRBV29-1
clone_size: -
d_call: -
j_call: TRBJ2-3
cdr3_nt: TGCAGCGTTGATTCGAGCGCGGATACGCAGTATTTT
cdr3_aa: CSVDSSADTQYF

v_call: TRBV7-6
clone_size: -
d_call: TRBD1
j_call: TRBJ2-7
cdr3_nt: TGTGCCAGCAGCTCAGACTTGGACAGGGCCCCCTCCTACGAGCAGTACTTC
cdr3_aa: CASSSDLDRAPSYEQYF

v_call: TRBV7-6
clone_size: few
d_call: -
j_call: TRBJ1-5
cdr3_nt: TGTGCCAGCAGGTCTCAACAGGGTCCCCAGCATTTT
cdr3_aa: CASRSQQGPQHF

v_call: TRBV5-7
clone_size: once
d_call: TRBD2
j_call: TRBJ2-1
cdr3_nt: TGTGCCAGTCCCTCCCTTCTGGGGGGGACCCCGTCCTACAATGAGCAGTTCTTC
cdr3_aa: CASPSLLGGTPSYNEQFF

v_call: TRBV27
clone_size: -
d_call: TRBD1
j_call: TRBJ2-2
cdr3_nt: TGTGCCAGCAGTTTCGGACAGGGGCTGACCGGGGAGCTGTTTTTT
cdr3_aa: CASSFGQGLTGELFF

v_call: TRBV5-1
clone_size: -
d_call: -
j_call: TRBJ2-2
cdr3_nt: TGCGCCAGCAGCTTGGCATGGGGCGCGAACACCGGGGAGCTGTTTTTT
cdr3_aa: CASSLAWGANTGELFF

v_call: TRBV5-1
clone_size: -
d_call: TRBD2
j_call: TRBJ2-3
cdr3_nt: TGCGCCAGCAGCCCGGGACTAGCGGGGTCTAGCACAGATACGCAGTATTTT
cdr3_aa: CASSPGLAGSSTDTQYF

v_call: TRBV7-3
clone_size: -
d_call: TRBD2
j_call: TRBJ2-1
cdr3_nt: TGTGCCAGCAGCTCGCCGGGACTAGCGGGAGAGCAGTTCTTC
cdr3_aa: CASSSPGLAGEQFF

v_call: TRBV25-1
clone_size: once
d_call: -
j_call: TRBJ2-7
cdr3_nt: TGTGCCAGCAGTGAACGAGACAGGTTCGACGAGCAGTACTTC
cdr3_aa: CASSERDRFDEQYF

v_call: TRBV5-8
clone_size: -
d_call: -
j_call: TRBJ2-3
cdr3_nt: TGTGCCAGCAGCTTGGCCGGTTCCAGCACAGATACGCAGTATTTT
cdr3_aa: CASSLAGSSTDTQYF

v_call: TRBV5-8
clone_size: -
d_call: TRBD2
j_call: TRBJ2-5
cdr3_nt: TGTGCCAGCAGCCTGGAGGGTAGCGGGAGAAACCAAGAGACCCAGTACTTC
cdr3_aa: CASSLEGSGRNQETQYF